This is a list of T cell receptor beta chains from one sample in a study of shared clonotypes between healthy human individuals. Clones were read by immunoSEQ multiplex PCR, and TCRdb kept only the in-frame ones, dropping some. Altogether under 850,000 clones are present, 72% being singletons, with the ten largest covering under 2%. The sequenced material came from memory CD4+ T cells sorted from blood. Every receptor here comes from a young woman in good health. Both conserved end residues are part of each CDR3. D genes are given only for firm matches. The size entry is marked missing in some rows and otherwise reads once, few, many or a size class.

clone_size: NA; v_call: TRBV5-6; d_call: NA; j_call: TRBJ2-5; cdr3_nt: TGTGCCAGCAGCTTGGATCAGCGTGGAGAGACCCAGTACTTC; cdr3_aa: CASSLDQRGETQYF
clone_size: NA; v_call: TRBV5-1; d_call: NA; j_call: TRBJ2-5; cdr3_nt: TGCGCCAGCAGCTTGGGAGACGAGACCCAGTACTTC; cdr3_aa: CASSLGDETQYF
clone_size: NA; v_call: TRBV7-8; d_call: TRBD2; j_call: TRBJ2-2; cdr3_nt: TGTGCCAGCAGATTGCTAGCGGGAGGGCTTGGCGGGGAGCTGTTTTTT; cdr3_aa: CASRLLAGGLGGELFF
clone_size: NA; v_call: TRBV6-6; d_call: NA; j_call: TRBJ1-1; cdr3_nt: TGTGCCAGCAGTTCCCCCGGGACATACAACACTGAAGCTTTCTTT; cdr3_aa: CASSSPGTYNTEAFF
clone_size: NA; v_call: TRBV13; d_call: TRBD2; j_call: TRBJ2-7; cdr3_nt: TGTGCCAGCAGCTTAGAGCGGGAGGGCCGTGGCGAGCAGTACTTC; cdr3_aa: CASSLEREGRGEQYF
clone_size: NA; v_call: TRBV15; d_call: TRBD1; j_call: TRBJ1-2; cdr3_nt: TGTGCCACCAGCCCCGGGACAGGGGGCGTCAACTATGGCTACACCTTC; cdr3_aa: CATSPGTGGVNYGYTF
clone_size: NA; v_call: TRBV19; d_call: TRBD1; j_call: TRBJ2-7; cdr3_nt: TGTGCCAGTAGTACCTCCGGACAGGGGGAGAGCTACGAGCAGTACTTC; cdr3_aa: CASSTSGQGESYEQYF
clone_size: few; v_call: TRBV7-9; d_call: NA; j_call: TRBJ2-1; cdr3_nt: TGTGCCAGCAGCCACAGGGAGGGGCGTAACGGTGAGCAGTTCTTC; cdr3_aa: CASSHREGRNGEQFF
clone_size: NA; v_call: TRBV6-6; d_call: TRBD1; j_call: TRBJ1-5; cdr3_nt: TGTGCCAGCAGCTCCGGACAGGTCAATCAGCCCCAGCATTTT; cdr3_aa: CASSSGQVNQPQHF
clone_size: many; v_call: TRBV5-6; d_call: NA; j_call: TRBJ2-2; cdr3_nt: TGTGCCAGCACAAAGGGGCGGAACACCGGGGAGCTGTTTTTT; cdr3_aa: CASTKGRNTGELFF
clone_size: NA; v_call: TRBV6-6; d_call: TRBD1; j_call: TRBJ1-1; cdr3_nt: TGTGCCAGCACCCTACGAGGGGGCGACACTGAAGCTTTCTTT; cdr3_aa: CASTLRGGDTEAFF
clone_size: once; v_call: TRBV9; d_call: NA; j_call: TRBJ1-2; cdr3_nt: TGTGCCAGCAGCGTAGAACCGGACAGTCCTAACTATGGCTACACCTTC; cdr3_aa: CASSVEPDSPNYGYTF
clone_size: NA; v_call: TRBV2; d_call: NA; j_call: TRBJ2-7; cdr3_nt: TGTGCCAGCACGGGTCGGTCCTACGAGCAGTACTTC; cdr3_aa: CASTGRSYEQYF
clone_size: many; v_call: TRBV5-1; d_call: TRBD2; j_call: TRBJ2-1; cdr3_nt: TGCGCCAGCAGCTCCGGACTAGCGGGAGGTAATGAGCAGTTCTTC; cdr3_aa: CASSSGLAGGNEQFF
clone_size: NA; v_call: TRBV28; d_call: NA; j_call: TRBJ1-4; cdr3_nt: TGTGCCAGCAGCGCTGGGACGGAAGAAAAACTGTTTTTT; cdr3_aa: CASSAGTEEKLFF
clone_size: NA; v_call: TRBV7-2; d_call: NA; j_call: TRBJ1-2; cdr3_nt: TGTGCCAGCAGCAAGGACAGAGACTATGGCTACACCTTC; cdr3_aa: CASSKDRDYGYTF
clone_size: NA; v_call: TRBV6-6; d_call: TRBD1; j_call: TRBJ2-7; cdr3_nt: TGTGCCAGCAGTGACACAGGGGGCTTGGTCTACGAGCAGTACTTC; cdr3_aa: CASSDTGGLVYEQYF
clone_size: NA; v_call: TRBV6-5; d_call: NA; j_call: TRBJ2-5; cdr3_nt: TGTGCCAGCAGGAGTGGGCCGGAGACCCAGTACTTC; cdr3_aa: CASRSGPETQYF
clone_size: NA; v_call: TRBV5-1; d_call: TRBD2; j_call: TRBJ2-3; cdr3_nt: TGCGCCAGCAGCCCCATAGCGGGAGCGGCAGATACGCAGTATTTT; cdr3_aa: CASSPIAGAADTQYF
clone_size: NA; v_call: TRBV18; d_call: TRBD1; j_call: TRBJ2-1; cdr3_nt: TGTGCCAGCTCACCCCCGAGTGGACAGGGCGATGAGCAGTTCTTC; cdr3_aa: CASSPPSGQGDEQFF
clone_size: few; v_call: TRBV27; d_call: NA; j_call: TRBJ2-3; cdr3_nt: TGTGCCAGCAGTTTATACGGGGCGGAAGATACGCAGTATTTT; cdr3_aa: CASSLYGAEDTQYF
clone_size: NA; v_call: TRBV7-8; d_call: TRBD2; j_call: TRBJ2-5; cdr3_nt: TGTGCCAGCAGCGCTGGGACTAGCGGGAGGCCATGGCTCGAGACCCAGTACTTC; cdr3_aa: CASSAGTSGRPWLETQYF
clone_size: NA; v_call: TRBV10-3; d_call: NA; j_call: TRBJ2-7; cdr3_nt: TGTGCCATCAGTGAAGAGTGGGGGCAAAAAAGAAGCTCCTACGAGCAGTACTTC; cdr3_aa: CAISEEWGQKRSSYEQYF
clone_size: once; v_call: TRBV11-2; d_call: NA; j_call: TRBJ2-7; cdr3_nt: TGTGCCAGCAGCTTGGCCAGGCCTTACGAGCAGTACTTC; cdr3_aa: CASSLARPYEQYF
clone_size: NA; v_call: TRBV5-1; d_call: TRBD2; j_call: TRBJ2-1; cdr3_nt: TGCGCCAGCAGCTTGGGTGGTAGCGGGAGGCCAGCCAATGAGCAGTTCTTC; cdr3_aa: CASSLGGSGRPANEQFF
clone_size: NA; v_call: TRBV18; d_call: TRBD1; j_call: TRBJ1-1; cdr3_nt: TGTGCCAGCTCTCGTCAGGGGGGCTTGAACACTGAAGCTTTCTTT; cdr3_aa: CASSRQGGLNTEAFF
clone_size: NA; v_call: TRBV2; d_call: NA; j_call: TRBJ2-4; cdr3_nt: TGTGCCAGCCTGACAGTAGCCAAAAACATTCAGTACTTC; cdr3_aa: CASLTVAKNIQYF
clone_size: NA; v_call: TRBV4-1; d_call: NA; j_call: TRBJ2-7; cdr3_nt: TGCGCCAGCAGCCAACTTAGCGGATTAAGCTCCTACGAGCAGTACTTC; cdr3_aa: CASSQLSGLSSYEQYF
clone_size: few; v_call: TRBV27; d_call: TRBD2; j_call: TRBJ2-1; cdr3_nt: TGTGCCAGCAGTGTCGGGACTAGCTGGAGCAACAATGAGCAGTTCTTC; cdr3_aa: CASSVGTSWSNNEQFF
clone_size: few; v_call: TRBV6-5; d_call: NA; j_call: TRBJ1-5; cdr3_nt: TGTGCCAGCAGCCGACAGAGCAATCAGCCCCAGCATTTT; cdr3_aa: CASSRQSNQPQHF
clone_size: few; v_call: TRBV7-9; d_call: TRBD2; j_call: TRBJ2-7; cdr3_nt: TGTGCCAGCAGCGACGGGACTAGCGGCTCCTACGAGCAGTACTTC; cdr3_aa: CASSDGTSGSYEQYF
clone_size: NA; v_call: TRBV5-1; d_call: NA; j_call: TRBJ2-7; cdr3_nt: TGCGCCAGCAGCTTGCAGGCCAGCTCCTACGAGCAGTACTTC; cdr3_aa: CASSLQASSYEQYF
clone_size: NA; v_call: TRBV19; d_call: TRBD2; j_call: TRBJ2-1; cdr3_nt: TGTGCCAGTAGTACAAGGAGCGGGGTCTACAATGAGCAGTTCTTC; cdr3_aa: CASSTRSGVYNEQFF
clone_size: few; v_call: TRBV2; d_call: TRBD1; j_call: TRBJ1-5; cdr3_nt: TGTGCCAGCAGTGAAAGTACAGGGGATCAGCCCCAGCATTTT; cdr3_aa: CASSESTGDQPQHF
clone_size: NA; v_call: TRBV28; d_call: TRBD1; j_call: TRBJ1-1; cdr3_nt: TGTGCCAGCAGTCCGTCGACAGGGGCGAACACTGAAGCTTTCTTT; cdr3_aa: CASSPSTGANTEAFF
clone_size: NA; v_call: TRBV28; d_call: TRBD1; j_call: TRBJ1-2; cdr3_nt: TGTGCCAGCAGTTGGACAGGGAGAACATATGGCTACACCTTC; cdr3_aa: CASSWTGRTYGYTF